This TCR beta chain was retrieved from a study of shared T cell receptors in the human thymus. Assay: immunoSEQ multiplex PCR; the TCRdb copy retains only in-frame clones and omits some. The repertoire holds roughly 500,000 clones, with about 80% as singletons. The germline V gene has CDR1 SNHLY and CDR2 FYNNEI. Trimming shortened V by 7 bases and J by 10 bases, and 6 bases separated the two germline ends. The CDR3 loop spans 9 amino acids. These data were also filed under a second study, of human thymus T cells. That investigation notes: Having surgery to correct congenital heart defects, healthy Finnish infants acted as the donors. Surgeons resected thymus tissue during corrective heart surgery. As related research reported, thymic repertoires overlapped highly among unrelated individuals.

The sequenced sample consisted of thymocytes. This sequence joins TRBV2 and TRBJ2-3; D is undetermined. The sequence derives from a boy under two years old with a congenital heart defect. The DNA of the CDR3 is TGTGCCAGCATCTTGTCGCAGTATTTT. Its translation is CASILSQYF.